Shown below are 20 T cell receptor beta chains from a single sample sequenced in a study of vaccination and CD4 T cells after COVID-19. The study sequenced cultured CD4+ T cell DNA using the Oncomine TCR Beta short-read assay. TCRdb fed the PCR reads into MiXCR, producing one record per CDR3 protein. Here the sample spans over 8,500 distinct CDR3 sequences, around a third being singletons. Antigens for these TCRs are unknown. As to treatment: roughly ten-day PBMC culture with coronavirus spike peptide pools or control peptides (ViraFEST assay). The sequenced material came from cultured CD4+ T cells from blood. The receptors here all came from a human donor with COVID-19.

The gene calls are TRBV19 and TRBJ2-5; perhaps D is TRBD1 or TRBD2 (5 bases each). V lost 2 bases, J lost 9 bases, and 19 bases lay in between. CDR1 LNHDA and CDR2 SQIVND come from the germline V gene (reference sequence). This CDR3 is built from 15 residues. CDR3 DNA: TGTGCCAGTAGTATACAGGGATCGGGAATGGCGGCCCAGTACTTC. Residues: CASSIQGSGMAAQYF.

Judged by abundance, this clonotype is medium-sized. V is TRBV20-1 and J is TRBJ2-7; the D is unclear. The CDR3 runs 14 residues. The germline V gene encodes CDR1 DFQATT and CDR2 SNEGSKA (reference sequence). The V end was cut by 0 bases, the J end by 2 bases, with 11 bases between. The CDR3 DNA sequence: TGCAGTGCTAGAGATCCGGCGGCTGCCTACGAGCAGTACTTC. Translation gives CSARDPAAAYEQYF.

The CDR3: CASSSGGAISTDTQYF. For the CDR3, the DNA is TGTGCCAGCAGCTCCGGGGGGGCCATAAGCACAGATACGCAGTATTTT. This chain connects TRBV7-9 to TRBJ2-3; 8 bases align to TRBD2. The CDR3 runs to 16 residues. Trimming removed 4 bases from V and 0 bases from J; junction bases left unmatched: 6. CDR1 and CDR2 (germline): SEHNR, FQNEAQ (reference sequence).

This clonotype was detected only once. V is TRBV7-9 and J is TRBJ2-7; no clear D gene. In germline, CDR1 is SEHNR, CDR2 FQNEAQ (reference sequence). The CDR3 totals 15 residues. V shed 4 bases and J shed 3 bases, with 16 bases lying between them. Here the CDR3 DNA reads TGTGCCAGCAGCTCTCTCAAGGGCTCTCTCTACGAGCAGTACTTC. Encoded protein: CASSSLKGSLYEQYF.

This clonotype showed up just a few times. V and J are TRBV11-3 and TRBJ1-2; unclear D gene. CDR1 and CDR2 (germline): SGHNT, YENEEA. V lost 5 bases and J 2 bases, leaving 9 bases between the germline ends. The CDR3 loop spans 13 amino acids. The DNA of the CDR3 is TGTGCCAGCAGCCCAGGACGGAACTATGGCTACACCTTC. Translation: CASSPGRNYGYTF.

There are a few counts of this clonotype. The genes are TRBV11-3 and TRBJ2-7; 7 nucleotides agree with TRBD1. The CDR3 has 15 residues. V lost 5 bases, J lost 2 bases, and 9 bases stayed unmatched. CDR1 and CDR2 from the germline V gene are SGHNT and YENEEA. The CDR3, as DNA: TGTGCCAGCAGCCCTAGGGGGCTGGCGACCTACGAGCAGTACTTC. The encoded protein is CASSPRGLATYEQYF.

This clonotype has only a few counts. V and J are TRBV7-9 and TRBJ2-5; 10 nucleotides agree with TRBD1. The CDR3 length is 16 residues. Germline V gives CDR1 SEHNR, CDR2 FQNEAQ (reference sequence). Trimming took 0 bases from V and 4 from J; bases not matched to a gene: 5. In DNA form, the CDR3 reads TGTGCCAGCAGCTTAGCCCGGGACAGGGGTCGAGAGACCCAGTACTTC. It codes for CASSLARDRGRETQYF. The variable domain in full, completed from reference TRBV7-9 and TRBJ2-5, reads DTGVSQNPRHKITKRGQNVTFRCDPISEHNRLYWYRQTLGQGPEFLTYFQNEAQLEKSRLLSDRFSAERPKGSFSTLEIQRTEQGDSAMYLCASSLARDRGRETQYFGPGTRLLVL.

This clonotype has more than one count but fewer than ten. The chain combines TRBV29-1 with TRBJ1-2; perhaps TRBD1 as D (6 bases). This CDR3 region has 14 residues. V dropped 1 base and J dropped 8 bases, with 17 bases sitting between them. In germline, CDR1 is SQVTM, CDR2 ANQGSEA. CDR3 coding DNA: TGCAGCGTTGAAGGCCCCAGGGGACGGCGCGGCTACACCTTC. Translation: CSVEGPRGRRGYTF.

This clonotype came up a few times. The genes are TRBV5-4 and TRBJ2-3; 14 bases line up with TRBD2. V gave up 1 base and J gave up 4 bases; unmatched junction bases: 2. This CDR3 comprises 16 residues. CDR1 and CDR2 (germline): SGHNT, YYREEE (reference sequence). This chain's CDR3 is CASSLRLAGGADTQYF. CDR3 sequence (DNA): TGTGCCAGCAGCTTGCGACTAGCGGGGGGGGCAGATACGCAGTATTTT.

This clonotype was counted only a few times. V and J are TRBV10-1 and TRBJ2-3; D may correspond to TRBD1 or TRBD2 (5 bases each). CDR3 length: 13 residues. Germline V gene sequence: CDR1 WNHNN, CDR2 SYGVQD (reference sequence). Trimming left V 1 base short and J 8 bases short, with 10 bases between. CDR3: CASSELRGGTQYF. CDR3 nucleotides: TGCGCCAGCAGTGAGTTGAGGGGCGGTACGCAGTATTTT.

This clonotype was detected only a few times. The chain combines TRBV20-1 with TRBJ2-3; D is undetermined. V was shortened by 2 bases and J by 1 base, with 7 bases between the two germline ends. Germline V lookup: CDR1 DFQATT, CDR2 SNEGSKA (reference sequence). This CDR3 is built from 13 residues. CDR3 sequence reads: CSARNPGTDTQYF. CDR3 nucleotide sequence: TGCAGTGCTAGAAACCCTGGCACAGATACGCAGTATTTT.

This clonotype occurred a few times. J is TRBJ1-6 and V is TRBV25-1; 9 nucleotides agree with TRBD1. The V gene's germline CDR1 is MGHDK and CDR2 SYGVNS. Trimming took 6 bases from V and 7 from J; bases not matched to a gene: 7. CDR3 length: 15 amino acids. CDR3 DNA: TGTGCCAGCAGCTATACCGGGACAGGGAATTCACCCCTCCACTTT. It encodes CASSYTGTGNSPLHF.

This clonotype was seen a single time. This chain connects TRBV9 to TRBJ2-7, with D perhaps matching TRBD2 (6 bases). From germline, CDR1 is SGDLS and CDR2 YYNGEE. Trimming stripped 3 bases from V and 6 bases from J, with 19 bases between. This CDR3 comprises 15 residues. The CDR3: CASSGLGPGTVEQYF. The CDR3 nucleotides are TGTGCCAGCAGCGGACTAGGTCCCGGGACGGTCGAGCAGTACTTC.

This chain connects TRBV19 to TRBJ2-2; D tentatively reads TRBD1 or TRBD2 (6 bases each). With 8 bases removed from V and 1 base from J, the gap between germline ends came to 14 bases. The CDR3 has 15 amino acids. Germline CDR1 LNHDA, CDR2 SQIVND (reference sequence). The CDR3 is CASAEGGGNTGELFF. CDR3 bases: TGTGCCAGTGCTGAGGGGGGAGGGAACACCGGGGAGCTGTTTTTT.

The rearrangement joins TRBV20-1 to TRBJ2-3, with 7 nucleotides matching TRBD2. Germline values: CDR1 DFQATT, CDR2 SNEGSKA (reference sequence). V lost 3 bases to trimming and J lost 0 bases; unmatched junction nucleotides: 3. CDR3 size: 14 residues. CDR3 DNA sequence: TGCAGTGCTAGGGGGACTACTAGCACAGATACGCAGTATTTT. Translating gives CSARGTTSTDTQYF.

This clonotype was seen a few times. The chain employs TRBV5-5 and TRBJ1-5; possibly TRBD1 for D (6 bases). CDR1 SGHKS and CDR2 YYEKEE come from the germline V gene (reference sequence). This CDR3 is built from 14 residues. The V gene lost 2 bases and the J gene lost 6 bases, with 12 bases spanning the gap. CDR3 region: CASSLGGGLQPQHF. Written as DNA, the CDR3 is TGTGCCAGCAGCTTAGGGGGAGGGCTTCAGCCCCAGCATTTT.

There are a few counts of this clonotype. The rearrangement uses TRBV6-2 or TRBV6-3 and TRBJ1-1; unclear D gene. Germline CDR1 reads MNHEY; CDR2 reads SVGEGT. V shed 3 bases and J shed 0 bases, with 5 bases lying between them. The CDR3 is 13 residues long. The CDR3 loop reads CASSYLVNTEAFF. The CDR3, as DNA: TGTGCCAGCAGTTATTTGGTGAACACTGAAGCTTTCTTT.

V usage is TRBV2 and J usage is TRBJ2-6; D ambiguous. Per the germline V gene, CDR1 is SNHLY and CDR2 is FYNNEI. This CDR3 comprises 12 residues. V was clipped by 4 bases and J by 4 bases, with 2 bases between them. Written as DNA, the CDR3 is TGTGCCAGCAGTGCAGGGGCCAACGTCCTGACTTTC. Amino acid sequence: CASSAGANVLTF.

This clonotype was recorded a few times. This sequence joins TRBV4-1 and TRBJ2-3; tentatively, D is TRBD2 (6 bases). The CDR3 runs to 17 residues. Germline lookup yields CDR1 MGHRA and CDR2 YSYEKL. Trimming removed 1 base from V and 2 bases from J, with 16 bases in between. CDR3 nucleotides: TGCGCCAGCAGCCAAGTGGTTAGCGGCACTGCCACAGATACGCAGTATTTT. Translated: CASSQVVSGTATDTQYF.

The rearrangement uses TRBV11-1 and TRBJ2-1; 7 bases agree with TRBD2. Germline trimming cut 2 bases from V and 4 bases from J; bases unmatched to any gene: 5. The CDR3 consists of 15 residues. From germline, CDR1 is SGHAT and CDR2 FQDESV (reference sequence). The CDR3 bases are TGTGCCAGCAGCTTATTGCGGGGGTCGTACAATGAGCAGTTCTTC. Translating gives CASSLLRGSYNEQFF.